These 12 T cell receptor beta chains share one sample of origin, sequenced in a study of shared clonotypes between healthy human individuals. TCRdb's table, derived via immunoSEQ multiplex PCR, lists solely in-frame clones and lacks some. The sample consists of 2.3 million or so clones, 93% of them appearing once. The specimen was naive CD4+ T cells from PBMCs. Stated subset: CD45RA+ positively selected. These receptors all stem from a man aged 18 to 30 in good health. Some clones in this sample may be carry-over from other donors' samples.

This chain connects TRBV27 to TRBJ2-7; TRBD1 agrees at 9 bases. In germline, CDR1 is MNHEY, CDR2 SMNVEV (reference sequence). The CDR3 is 15 amino acids. Germline trimming cut 5 bases from V and 2 bases from J; bases unmatched to any gene: 7. The CDR3 protein is CASSRDRGRTYEQYF. In nucleotides, the CDR3 is TGTGCCAGCAGTCGAGACAGGGGGAGGACCTACGAGCAGTACTTC.

In DNA form, the CDR3 reads TGTGCCAGCAGCACAGGTGGGAGGCGCTCCTACGAGCAGTACTTC. Amino acid sequence: CASSTGGRRSYEQYF. The V and J genes are TRBV6-5 and TRBJ2-7; maybe TRBD2 (6 bases). The CDR3 runs to 15 residues. The V end was cut by 6 bases, the J end by 0 bases, with 15 bases between. Germline values: CDR1 MNHEY, CDR2 SVGAGI.

The chain uses TRBV5-1 and TRBJ2-1, with a weak D call TRBD2 (5 bases). Trimming cost V 2 bases and J 3 bases, with 6 bases left between them. CDR3 length: 13 amino acids. Germline V gives CDR1 SGHRS, CDR2 YFSETQ. The CDR3 here is CASSFTSYNEQFF. CDR3 coding DNA: TGCGCCAGCAGCTTCACTAGCTACAATGAGCAGTTCTTC. The full variable domain, with the rest looked up from reference TRBV5-1 and TRBJ2-1, is KAGVTQTPRYLIKTRGQQVTLSCSPISGHRSVSWYQQTPGQGLQFLFEYFSETQRNKGNFPGRFSGRQFSNSRSEMNVSTLELGDSALYLCASSFTSYNEQFFGPGTRLTVL.

The rearrangement links TRBV5-1 to TRBJ2-3, with 7 bases fitting TRBD2. The CDR3 spans 15 residues. Trimming cost V 2 bases and J 5 bases; bases outside gene matches: 8. Germline values: CDR1 SGHRS, CDR2 YFSETQ. CDR3 in DNA: TGCGCCAGCAGCTTAGGCGGGAGAGACGGAGATACGCAGTATTTT. It yields the protein CASSLGGRDGDTQYF. The full variable domain, its missing parts supplied by reference TRBV5-1 and TRBJ2-3, is KAGVTQTPRYLIKTRGQQVTLSCSPISGHRSVSWYQQTPGQGLQFLFEYFSETQRNKGNFPGRFSGRQFSNSRSEMNVSTLELGDSALYLCASSLGGRDGDTQYFGPGTRLTVL.

The genes are TRBV27 and TRBJ1-3, with a weak D call TRBD1 (6 bases). The ends were cut back, 2 bases at V and 0 bases at J, with 20 bases in the middle. Germline lookup yields CDR1 MNHEY and CDR2 SMNVEV (reference sequence). The CDR3 runs to 19 residues. This chain's CDR3 is CASSLRQGPKALSGNTIYF. The CDR3 DNA follows: TGTGCCAGCAGTTTAAGGCAGGGGCCAAAGGCCCTCTCTGGAAACACCATATATTTT.

The chain carries TRBV5-1 and TRBJ2-7, with a weak D call TRBD1 (5 bases). The CDR3 extends over 14 amino acids. Germline V gene sequence: CDR1 SGHRS, CDR2 YFSETQ. V dropped 6 bases and J dropped 6 bases, with 19 bases sitting between them. The CDR3 protein is CASTLSTAHGEQYF. DNA of the CDR3: TGCGCCAGCACCCTCTCGACAGCCCATGGCGAGCAGTACTTC.

This chain joins TRBV6-5 and TRBJ1-2, with a possible D match to TRBD1 (5 bases). The CDR3 spans 14 residues. Germline values: CDR1 MNHEY, CDR2 SVGAGI. Trimming took 2 bases from V and 4 from J, leaving 11 bases between them. The CDR3: CASSYKTDFYGYTF. CDR3 sequence (DNA): TGTGCCAGCAGTTACAAGACAGACTTCTATGGCTACACCTTC.

This clone came up once. Other DNA sequences in the sample encode the same CDR3. The chain joins TRBV6-5 to TRBJ1-1, with 8 bases fitting TRBD1. The CDR3 runs 13 residues. Germline CDR1 MNHEY, CDR2 SVGAGI. After removal of 2 bases from V and 5 bases from J, the junction contained 1 base not matched to a gene. CDR3 nucleotide sequence: TGTGCCAGCAGTTACACAGGGGGAACTGAAGCTTTCTTT. Protein product: CASSYTGGTEAFF.

The chain links TRBV6-1 to TRBJ2-7, with 8 bases identical to TRBD2. The CDR3 is 15 residues long. V trimming: 4 bases; J trimming: 4 bases; junction bases outside the gene matches: 9. Germline CDR1 and CDR2: MNHNS and SASEGT. The CDR3 loop is CASSAPGTSRYEQYF. In nucleotides, the CDR3 is TGTGCCAGCAGTGCCCCCGGGACTAGTAGATACGAGCAGTACTTC.

This clone showed up just once. This sequence joins TRBV10-3 and TRBJ2-7, with D perhaps TRBD1 or TRBD2 (6 bases each). V was shortened by 11 bases and J by 5 bases, with 13 bases between the two germline ends. CDR3 length equals 11 residues. Germline V CDR1 and CDR2: ENHRY, SYGVKD. This chain's CDR3 is CASRGGDEQYF. The CDR3 coding sequence is TGTGCCTCCAGGGGCGGGGACGAGCAGTACTTC.

The rearrangement links TRBV20-1 to TRBJ1-2; D gene ambiguous. CDR3 length: 10 amino acids. Per germline, CDR1 DFQATT and CDR2 SNEGSKA (reference sequence). CDR3 coding DNA: TGCTGCCTGGTAGGAGTTGGCTACACCTTC. This gives the protein CCLVGVGYTF.

This rearrangement joins TRBV5-8 to TRBJ1-5; the D gene is possibly TRBD1 (6 bases). Trimming shortened V by 0 bases and J by 7 bases, and 11 bases separated the two germline ends. There are 14 residues in the CDR3. Germline V gene sequence: CDR1 SGHTS, CDR2 YDEGEE. The CDR3 loop is CASSLATGWQPQHF. The CDR3, as DNA: TGTGCCAGCAGCTTGGCTACAGGGTGGCAGCCCCAGCATTTT.